The 20 T cell receptor beta chains below all came from one sample that was sequenced in a study of cytomegalovirus exposure and HLA in healthy donors. Primers for the PCR totalled 60 Vbeta and 13 Jbeta. Method: immunoSEQ multiplex PCR; TCRdb's copy keeps in-frame clones and lacks some. The sample records hundreds of thousands of clones, just over 70% being singletons. What was sequenced was PBMCs. The source of these receptors is a female donor in good health and CMV-seronegative.

The rearrangement links TRBV5-1 to TRBJ1-5, with D tentatively TRBD1 (6 bases). Trimming stripped 4 bases from V and 3 bases from J, with 14 bases between. Germline CDR1 is SGHRS and CDR2 is YFSETQ. This CDR3 is 15 amino acids long. CDR3: CASSADGQPNQPQHF. The CDR3 DNA reads as TGCGCCAGCAGCGCAGACGGACAGCCCAATCAGCCCCAGCATTTT.

The V and J genes are TRBV7-9 and TRBJ1-1; D remains ambiguous. This CDR3 contains 15 residues. Trimming removed 4 bases from V and 4 bases from J, with 16 bases in between. The germline V gene encodes CDR1 SEHNR and CDR2 FQNEAQ (reference sequence). CDR3 sequence: CASSSPREIRTEAFF. For the CDR3, the DNA is TGTGCCAGCAGCTCCCCAAGAGAGATCCGCACTGAAGCTTTCTTT.

The chain links TRBV7-2 to TRBJ2-1, with 9 bases fitting TRBD2. The CDR3 spans 15 residues. The germline V gene encodes CDR1 SGHTA and CDR2 FQGNSA. V dropped 2 bases and J dropped 8; count of bases not matched to a gene: 7. The CDR3 nucleotides read TGTGCCAGCAGCTTAATGTTACTAGCGGGCGATGAGCAGTTCTTC. Amino acid sequence: CASSLMLLAGDEQFF. Complete variable domain (other parts from reference TRBV7-2 and TRBJ2-1): GAGVSQSPSNKVTEKGKDVELRCDPISGHTALYWYRQSLGQGLEFLIYFQGNSAPDKSGLPSDRFSAERTGGSVSTLTIQRTQQEDSAVYLCASSLMLLAGDEQFFGPGTRLTVL.

This clone is a singleton in its sample. The chain combines TRBV4-1 with TRBJ2-1; maybe TRBD2 (6 bases). The CDR3 covers 18 residues. V lost 1 base, J lost 4 bases, and 20 bases lay in between. The germline gives CDR1 MGHRA, CDR2 YSYEKL. CDR3 in DNA: TGCGCCAGCAGCCAAGCGAGTCCATGGGACTTCTTATACAATGAGCAGTTCTTC. Translation gives CASSQASPWDFLYNEQFF.

V and J are TRBV10-3 and TRBJ2-1, with D uncertain. Per the germline V gene, CDR1 is ENHRY and CDR2 is SYGVKD. This CDR3 spans 12 amino acids. V was pared by 6 bases and J by 6 bases, with 9 bases between. The CDR3 DNA sequence: TGTGCCATCAGGTCGGGTAGCAATGAGCAGTTCTTC. Amino acid sequence: CAIRSGSNEQFF.

A remark on this clone: A junction boundary mismatches the germline segment, possibly from a read error. The chain is built from TRBV27 and TRBJ1-1, with TRBD1 matching 8 bases. CDR1 is MNHEY and CDR2 is SMNVEV in the germline V gene (reference sequence). The CDR3 has 13 residues. CDR3 sequence: CASSYQGAAESFF. The CDR3 DNA reads as TGTGCCAGCAGTTATCAGGGGGCCGCTGAATCTTTCTTT.

V gene TRBV27 combines with J gene TRBJ1-2; D may be TRBD1 (6 bases). The CDR3 runs to 15 residues. From germline, CDR1 is MNHEY and CDR2 SMNVEV (reference sequence). The V and J ends lost 5 bases and 6 bases respectively, with 19 bases between them. The CDR3 DNA reads as TGTGCCAGCAGTCTGATTTTTTCAGGGGCTGATGGCTACACCTTC. This encodes CASSLIFSGADGYTF.

The J gene is TRBJ2-7, the V gene TRBV6-5; the D is unclear. Germline V gene data show CDR1 as MNHEY and CDR2 as SVGAGI. The CDR3 totals 14 residues. V was cut by 0 bases and J by 0 bases, with 6 bases left in between. The CDR3 DNA sequence: TGTGCCAGCAGTTACTCGAGTGACTCCTACGAGCAGTACTTC. Amino acid sequence: CASSYSSDSYEQYF.

V and J are TRBV6-1 and TRBJ2-7; TRBD1 aligns across 9 bases. After removal of 3 bases from V and 2 bases from J, the junction contained 2 bases not matched to a gene. CDR3 size: 14 residues. The germline gives CDR1 MNHNS, CDR2 SASEGT. The CDR3 here is CASSEGQGTYEQYF. CDR3 DNA: TGTGCCAGCAGTGAGGGACAGGGTACCTACGAGCAGTACTTC.

CDR3 coding DNA: TGTGCCAGCAGCTCATTAGGGACGACAGGAGTGAAATCACCCCAGCATTTT. It codes for CASSSLGTTGVKSPQHF. The chain uses TRBV7-2 and TRBJ1-5, with D perhaps matching TRBD1 (6 bases). The ends were cut back, 4 bases at V and 10 bases at J, with 26 bases in the middle. This CDR3 contains 17 residues. Germline V gives CDR1 SGHTA, CDR2 FQGNSA.

The table lists this clone with a few counts. The chain links TRBV2 to TRBJ2-1, with D possibly TRBD1 on 5 matching bases. The germline V gene has CDR1 SNHLY and CDR2 FYNNEI. The CDR3 sequence is 14 residues long. V shed 5 bases and J shed 1 base, with 9 bases lying between them. The DNA for the CDR3 is TGTGCCAGCAGTTTGGGGCCATCCTACAATGAGCAGTTCTTC. This sequence encodes CASSLGPSYNEQFF.

The rearrangement uses TRBV19 and TRBJ1-1; D is undetermined. The CDR3 contains 16 residues. The germline CDR1 and CDR2 sequences are LNHDA and SQIVND (reference sequence). Trimming pared 3 bases from V and 0 bases from J, leaving 14 bases between. CDR3 DNA sequence: TGTGCCAGTAGTATTCCGGTTAGCCAAATGAACACTGAAGCTTTCTTT. It encodes CASSIPVSQMNTEAFF.

A few counts support this clone. The J gene is TRBJ1-2, the V gene TRBV29-1; 7 bases are a match to TRBD1. V shed 5 bases and J 5 bases; nucleotides not matched to a gene: 11. Germline loops: CDR1 SQVTM, CDR2 ANQGSEA. The CDR3 sequence is 14 residues long. The CDR3 here is CSVPLPGQTYGYTF. CDR3 nucleotide sequence: TGCAGCGTTCCGCTCCCGGGACAGACTTATGGCTACACCTTC.

This chain links TRBV27 with TRBJ2-3; D is ambiguous. This CDR3 region has 13 residues. Trimming left V 4 bases short and J 6 bases short, with 11 bases between. CDR1 MNHEY and CDR2 SMNVEV come from the germline V gene (reference sequence). The CDR3 region is CASSSYHSDTQYF. The CDR3 DNA follows: TGTGCCAGCAGTTCCTATCACTCCGATACGCAGTATTTT.

The CDR3 sequence is CASSSGVRTEAFF. CDR3 DNA sequence: TGTGCCAGCAGCTCAGGGGTTCGAACTGAAGCTTTCTTT. The chain has TRBV11-2 and TRBJ1-1; tentative D call: TRBD1 (6 bases). V lost 4 bases and J lost 5, with 11 bases in between. Germline V gives CDR1 SGHAT, CDR2 FQNNGV. The CDR3 sequence is 13 residues long.

The chain recombines TRBV11-1 with TRBJ2-1; D perhaps matches TRBD2 (6 bases). Germline V gene data show CDR1 as SGHAT and CDR2 as FQDESV (reference sequence). The V gene lost 4 bases and the J gene lost 2 bases, with 12 bases spanning the gap. This CDR3 spans 15 amino acids. The CDR3 protein is CASSSGDLPYNEQFF. The CDR3 nucleotides are TGTGCCAGCAGCTCGGGAGATTTACCCTACAATGAGCAGTTCTTC. Complete variable domain (other parts from reference TRBV11-1 and TRBJ2-1): EAEVAQSPRYKITEKSQAVAFWCDPISGHATLYWYRQILGQGPELLVQFQDESVVDDSQLPKDRFSAERLKGVDSTLKIQPAELGDSAMYLCASSSGDLPYNEQFFGPGTRLTVL.

This clone was counted between two and nine times. V is TRBV6-5 and J is TRBJ2-1; a possible D gene is TRBD1 (6 bases). CDR3 length: 14 amino acids. Per germline, CDR1 MNHEY and CDR2 SVGAGI. The V end was cut by 5 bases, the J end by 8 bases, with 16 bases between. The CDR3: CASSQFAGAYEQFF. CDR3 sequence (DNA): TGTGCCAGCAGTCAATTCGCAGGGGCTTATGAGCAGTTCTTC.

J is TRBJ1-2 and V is TRBV10-1; 7 positions agree with TRBD1. The V gene's germline CDR1 is WNHNN and CDR2 SYGVQD (reference sequence). J gave up 2 bases and V 7 bases, and 10 bases lay outside the gene matches. This CDR3 is 15 amino acids long. CDR3 nucleotides: TGCGCCAGCACACCGTTAAGGACAGGAAACTATGGCTACACCTTC. Amino acids: CASTPLRTGNYGYTF.

V gene TRBV2 combines with J gene TRBJ1-4, with 9 bases aligning to TRBD1. CDR1 is SNHLY and CDR2 is FYNNEI in the germline V gene. Germline trimming cut 8 bases from V and 7 bases from J; bases unmatched to any gene: 5. This CDR3 is built from 13 residues. The DNA of the CDR3 is TGTGCCAGCGGGACAGGGTTGGGTGAAAAACTGTTTTTT. This translates into CASGTGLGEKLFF.

This clone occurred a few times. This chain joins TRBV5-5 and TRBJ2-1, with D perhaps TRBD1 (6 bases). Per germline, CDR1 SGHKS and CDR2 YYEKEE (reference sequence). This CDR3 contains 14 residues. The V gene lost 7 bases and the J gene lost 7 bases, with 18 bases spanning the gap. The CDR3, as DNA: TGTGCCAGCTATTGGGGACAACCCAAGAATGAGCAGTTCTTC. Translated: CASYWGQPKNEQFF.